This TCR beta chain was observed in a study of OX40 agonist ivuxolimab in advanced cancers. This table comes from immunoSEQ multiplex PCR, and its TCRdb copy is limited to in-frame clones, with some not included. The sample shows tens of thousands of clones, just under 80% of them seen only once. Findings of the study overall: Expanded peripheral T-cell antigen specificity went undetermined.

This clone was detected a few times. Its specificity is unknown. This CDR3 has 13 residues. Trimming took 9 bases from V and 0 from J, leaving 10 bases between them. Per germline, CDR1 LNHDA and CDR2 SQIVND (reference sequence). Sample: CD4+ or CD8+ T cells sorted from blood, taken in a trial of the OX40 agonist ivuxolimab. The chain employs TRBV19 and TRBJ2-3; unclear D gene. The sequence came from an adult with an advanced solid tumor such as melanoma, head and neck, liver or kidney cancer. The CDR3 coding sequence is TGTGCCAGCAATTGGGCTAGCACAGATACGCAGTATTTT. This gives the protein CASNWASTDTQYF. Full variable domain (rest looked up from reference TRBV19 and TRBJ2-3): DGGITQSPKYLFRKEGQNVTLSCEQNLNHDAMYWYRQDPGQGLRLIYYSQIVNDFQKGDIAEGYSVSREKKESFPLTVTSAQKNPTAFYLCASNWASTDTQYFGPGTRLTVL.